These 6 T cell receptor beta chains were sequenced from one sample in a study of CD8 T cells in ankylosing spondylitis. General study findings and limits: For ankylosing spondylitis blood, a TCR beta motif of eight or nine highly homologous variants appeared characteristic.

TCRdb called the 5' RACE reads again in MiXCR, with one record for every CDR3 protein. The sample lists 700,000 or so distinct CDR3 sequences; around a fifth were seen once. Their antigens are not known. Sequenced material: blood, either unsorted or a sorted T cell fraction (not recorded which). Receptors originate from a male donor with ankylosing spondylitis.

V and J are TRBV5-5 and TRBJ1-5; D gene unclear. The CDR3 is made up of 15 amino acids. V was pared by 4 bases and J by 4 bases, with 15 bases between. The germline gives CDR1 SGHKS, CDR2 YYEKEE (reference sequence). The CDR3 region has the DNA TGTGCCAGCAGCACAGACCCCAGAGGAAATCAGCCCCAGCATTTT. As protein: CASSTDPRGNQPQHF.

This sequence joins TRBV9 and TRBJ2-7, with 7 positions matching TRBD1. Germline V gene data show CDR1 as SGDLS and CDR2 as YYNGEE. The V segment lost 4 bases and the J segment 3 bases; nucleotides outside the gene matches: 10. This CDR3 has 15 amino acids. CDR3: CASSKSGTAVYEQYF. The CDR3 DNA is TGTGCCAGCAGCAAGAGTGGGACAGCTGTCTACGAGCAGTACTTC.

This chain joins TRBV20-1 and TRBJ2-7; unclear D gene. The CDR3 runs to 12 residues. Germline CDR1 DFQATT, CDR2 SNEGSKA (reference sequence). Trimming took 2 bases from V and 1 from J, leaving 6 bases between them. Here the CDR3 reads CSARKYSYEQYF. In DNA, the CDR3 is TGCAGTGCTAGAAAGTATTCCTACGAGCAGTACTTC.

V gene TRBV4-3 combines with J gene TRBJ1-3, with D unresolved. Germline CDR1 LGHNA, CDR2 YSLEER. The CDR3 is 16 residues long. Deletions cut 1 base from V and 2 bases from J, with 12 bases between. The CDR3 region is CASSQGKVTPGNTIYF. CDR3 nucleotide sequence: TGCGCCAGCAGCCAAGGCAAAGTAACGCCTGGAAACACCATATATTTT.

This chain links TRBV7-9 with TRBJ2-5; TRBD1 aligns across 7 bases. From germline, CDR1 is SEHNR and CDR2 FQNEAQ (reference sequence). CDR3 length equals 16 residues. The ends lost 5 bases at V and 1 base at J; junction bases unmatched: 10. The CDR3 is CASSATGAYPQETQYF. CDR3 nucleotide sequence: TGTGCCAGCAGCGCCACAGGGGCCTATCCCCAAGAGACCCAGTACTTC.

The table lists this clonotype with a few counts. The V gene is TRBV4-1, the J gene TRBJ2-1; 9 bases match TRBD2. Germline V lookup: CDR1 MGHRA, CDR2 YSYEKL. The CDR3 has 15 amino acids. V lost 5 bases, J lost 8 bases, and 10 bases stayed unmatched. The CDR3 loop is CASSYRLAAGDEQFF. As DNA, the CDR3 is TGCGCCAGCAGCTACCGACTAGCGGCAGGCGATGAGCAGTTCTTC.